The text below deals with one TCR beta chain. The antigen is undetermined. The sample belongs to a study of cytomegalovirus exposure and HLA in healthy donors. General study findings and limits: The authors reported that TCR beta sequences could predict HLA-A and HLA-B alleles. These predictions were accurate for most subjects in the first cohort. Cytomegalovirus-associated TCR beta chains were listed, numbering 150 to 200. A missense variant in DCLRE1C was later tied to TCR beta V- and J-gene trimming.

The CDR3 totals 15 residues. The germline gives CDR1 SGHTA, CDR2 FQGTGA. The V and J ends lost 0 bases and 6 bases, in that order; junction bases with no gene match: 5. 13 Jbeta primers and 60 Vbeta primers were used for the PCR. Assay: immunoSEQ multiplex PCR; the TCRdb copy retains only in-frame clones and omits some. The table shows fewer than 80,000 clones, with more than 70% occurring only once. This TCR derives from a woman aged 40 to 50 in good health and CMV-seropositive. The V and J genes are TRBV7-3 and TRBJ2-1; TRBD2 agrees at 7 bases. Sequencing input: PBMCs. The CDR3 DNA reads TGTGCCAGCAGCTTAACCGGGACTACTTTCAATGAGCAGTTCTTC. It translates to CASSLTGTTFNEQFF.